Listed here are 27 T cell receptor beta chains from one sample, sequenced in a study of blood T cell repertoires in COVID-19. Measured with immunoSEQ multiplex PCR; TCRdb has only the in-frame clones, and not every one. The sample has over 85,000 clones, about nine tenths seen once; the top ten hold roughly 15%. The sequenced sample was peripheral blood. The receptors derive from a male donor with acute or convalescent COVID-19.

J is TRBJ2-1 and V is TRBV12-3 or TRBV12-4; D gene unclear. Trimming cost V 3 bases and J 9 bases, with 6 bases left between them. This CDR3 region has 11 residues. The CDR3 is CASSFYSEQFF. The DNA of the CDR3 is TGTGCCAGCAGTTTTTATAGTGAGCAGTTCTTC.

The chain recombines TRBV12-3 or TRBV12-4 with TRBJ2-3; 7 bases line up with TRBD1. V was clipped by 6 bases and J by 5 bases; unmatched bases: 5. CDR3 size: 13 residues. The CDR3 reads CASSRQGIDTQYF. As DNA, the CDR3 is TGTGCCAGCAGCCGACAGGGAATAGATACGCAGTATTTT.

The chain employs TRBV5-1 and TRBJ1-1; D is unclear. Per germline, CDR1 SGHRS and CDR2 YFSETQ. Trimming shortened V by 4 bases and J by 5 bases, and 15 bases separated the two germline ends. The CDR3 runs 14 residues. The CDR3 coding sequence is TGCGCCAGCAGCCCTCGGGGTTGGGGAACTGAAGCTTTCTTT. Translation gives CASSPRGWGTEAFF.

As for this clone: At the DNA level, this CDR3 is encoded by other sequences in the same sample as well. This chain links TRBV9 with TRBJ2-2; TRBD1 is a possible D gene (6 bases). Germline values: CDR1 SGDLS, CDR2 YYNGEE. This CDR3 spans 15 amino acids. Trimming cost V 4 bases and J 2 bases, with 12 bases left between them. The CDR3 DNA reads as TGTGCCAGCAGCCAAAGACAGGAAAACACCGGGGAGCTGTTTTTT. It is translated as CASSQRQENTGELFF. Filled out from reference TRBV9 and TRBJ2-2, the complete variable domain reads DSGVTQTPKHLITATGQRVTLRCSPRSGDLSVYWYQQSLDQGLQFLIQYYNGEERAKGNILERFSAQQFPDLHSELNLSSLELGDSALYFCASSQRQENTGELFFGEGSRLTVL.

The chain carries TRBV29-1 and TRBJ2-3; 9 bases are shared with TRBD1. Germline CDR1 and CDR2: SQVTM and ANQGSEA. The length of the CDR3 is 14 residues. Losses at the gene ends were 7 bases for V and 2 bases for J; bases not matched to a gene: 7. CDR3 amino acids: CSAGGTGTTDTQYF. CDR3 bases: TGCAGCGCTGGAGGGACAGGGACCACAGATACGCAGTATTTT.

The gene calls are TRBV6-2 or TRBV6-3 and TRBJ2-2, with 8 bases aligning to TRBD1. The J segment lost 1 base and the V segment lost 6 bases, leaving 4 bases of the junction unmatched. The CDR3 spans 15 residues. Looked up from germline, CDR1 is MNHEY and CDR2 is SVGEGT. CDR3 nucleotides: TGTGCCAGCAGCGCACAGGGGGGGAACACCGGGGAGCTGTTTTTT. Translation gives CASSAQGGNTGELFF.

The chain carries TRBV30 and TRBJ1-3; D is perhaps TRBD1 (6 bases). Trimming pared 0 bases from V and 0 bases from J, leaving 12 bases between. From germline, CDR1 is GTSNPN and CDR2 SVGIG (reference sequence). The CDR3 runs 16 residues. The CDR3 bases are TGTGCCTGGAGTGTAGGGGGACGGAGCTCTGGAAACACCATATATTTT. The encoded protein is CAWSVGGRSSGNTIYF.

The chain recombines TRBV7-2 with TRBJ2-2, with D possibly matching TRBD2 (6 bases). This CDR3 contains 15 residues. The ends were cut back, 5 bases at V and 6 bases at J, with 16 bases in the middle. Germline CDR1 SGHTA, CDR2 FQGNSA. In nucleotides, the CDR3 is TGTGCCAGCAGCGGAGCGGGCGAGGCGTCCGGGGAGCTGTTTTTT. Residues: CASSGAGEASGELFF.

CDR3 bases: TGTGCCAGCAGTGTAGGTCCGCTAGCGGGGGTTCAAGAGACCCAGTACTTC. It specifies CASSVGPLAGVQETQYF. V is TRBV2 and J is TRBJ2-5; 10 nucleotides align to TRBD2. Germline lookup yields CDR1 SNHLY and CDR2 FYNNEI. V was clipped by 4 bases and J by 2 bases; unmatched bases: 10. The CDR3 has 17 amino acids. Looking up the rest from reference TRBV2 and TRBJ2-5 gives the full variable domain: EPEVTQTPSHQVTQMGQEVILRCVPISNHLYFYWYRQILGQKVEFLVSFYNNEISEKSEIFDDQFSVERPDGSNFTLKIRSTKLEDSAMYFCASSVGPLAGVQETQYFGPGTRLLVL.

The genes are TRBV2 and TRBJ2-2; no clear D. The CDR3 has 12 residues. V lost 5 bases to trimming and J lost 4 bases, with 5 bases between them. Germline CDR1 is SNHLY and CDR2 is FYNNEI. The DNA of the CDR3 is TGTGCCAGCAGTAGCCGCACCGGGGAGCTGTTTTTT. Amino acid sequence: CASSSRTGELFF. Looking up the rest from reference TRBV2 and TRBJ2-2 gives the full variable domain: EPEVTQTPSHQVTQMGQEVILRCVPISNHLYFYWYRQILGQKVEFLVSFYNNEISEKSEIFDDQFSVERPDGSNFTLKIRSTKLEDSAMYFCASSSRTGELFFGEGSRLTVL.

The chain combines TRBV5-1 with TRBJ2-4, with D possibly being TRBD2 (7 bases). The CDR3 sequence is 20 residues long. Germline CDR1 reads SGHRS; CDR2 reads YFSETQ. Trimming shortened V by 4 bases and J by 2 bases, and 28 bases separated the two germline ends. CDR3 loop: CASSRQPGGANGGTKNIQYF. In nucleotides, the CDR3 is TGCGCCAGCAGCAGGCAGCCTGGGGGGGCTAACGGCGGGACCAAAAACATTCAGTACTTC. The full variable domain, in which reference TRBV5-1 and TRBJ2-4 provide the parts outside the CDR3, is KAGVTQTPRYLIKTRGQQVTLSCSPISGHRSVSWYQQTPGQGLQFLFEYFSETQRNKGNFPGRFSGRQFSNSRSEMNVSTLELGDSALYLCASSRQPGGANGGTKNIQYFGAGTRLSVL.

The CDR3 protein is CASSSIAGGTDTQYF. DNA for the CDR3: TGTGCCAGCAGTTCAATAGCGGGGGGCACAGATACGCAGTATTTT. The chain combines TRBV25-1 with TRBJ2-3; TRBD2 matches at 9 bases. The germline CDR1 and CDR2 sequences are MGHDK and SYGVNS. V gave up 5 bases and J gave up 1 base; unmatched junction bases: 4. The CDR3 runs to 15 residues.

As regards this clone: This sample includes further DNA sequences coding for the same CDR3. The gene calls are TRBV5-1 and TRBJ2-1, with 8 bases matching TRBD1. The CDR3 length is 14 residues. The germline gives CDR1 SGHRS, CDR2 YFSETQ. Trimming cost V 4 bases and J 3 bases; bases outside gene matches: 3. The CDR3 DNA follows: TGCGCCAGCAGCGCCGGACAGGGCTACAATGAGCAGTTCTTC. This codes for CASSAGQGYNEQFF.

CDR3 nucleotides: TGTGCCATCAGTGAGTCGGACGGACAGGAGTCCCTCCACTTT. Translated, it gives CAISESDGQESLHF. The rearrangement joins TRBV10-3 to TRBJ1-6, with 7 nucleotides matching TRBD1. Trimming cost V 0 bases and J 14 bases; bases outside gene matches: 7. This CDR3 is built from 14 residues. Germline assignment: CDR1 ENHRY and CDR2 SYGVKD.

A note on this clone: Other DNA variants within this sample encode the same CDR3. The chain has TRBV7-9 and TRBJ1-3; 8 bases fit TRBD1. The CDR3 is 13 amino acids. Trimming took 5 bases from V and 4 from J; bases not matched to a gene: 1. Germline-derived CDR1 and CDR2 are SEHNR and FQNEAQ (reference sequence). CDR3 sequence: CASSQGAGNTIYF. In nucleotides, the CDR3 is TGTGCCAGCAGCCAGGGGGCGGGAAACACCATATATTTT.

This clone was picked up a small number of times. The gene calls are TRBV9 and TRBJ1-2; possible D gene TRBD1, 6 bases. This CDR3 contains 15 residues. Germline V gene data show CDR1 as SGDLS and CDR2 as YYNGEE. V was clipped by 3 bases and J by 0 bases, with 12 bases between them. CDR3: CASSARGQPNYGYTF. CDR3 in DNA: TGTGCCAGCAGCGCCAGGGGCCAACCTAACTATGGCTACACCTTC. The full variable domain, its missing parts supplied by reference TRBV9 and TRBJ1-2, is DSGVTQTPKHLITATGQRVTLRCSPRSGDLSVYWYQQSLDQGLQFLIQYYNGEERAKGNILERFSAQQFPDLHSELNLSSLELGDSALYFCASSARGQPNYGYTFGSGTRLTVV.

The rearrangement links TRBV6-6 to TRBJ2-1; weak D call: TRBD1 (7 bases). V lost 4 bases and J lost 8, with 18 bases in between. The CDR3 runs 15 residues. Germline V lookup: CDR1 MNHNY, CDR2 SVGAGI (reference sequence). CDR3 residues: CASSWAGQINDEQFF. The CDR3 bases are TGTGCCAGCAGTTGGGCGGGACAGATTAACGATGAGCAGTTCTTC.

The chain has TRBV28 and TRBJ2-7, with 7 bases that match TRBD1. V was clipped by 6 bases and J by 0 bases; unmatched bases: 8. The CDR3 has 15 amino acids. Germline assignment: CDR1 MDHEN and CDR2 SYDVKM. CDR3 residues: CASRDPGTASYEQYF. CDR3 DNA sequence: TGTGCCAGCAGGGATCCCGGGACAGCCTCCTACGAGCAGTACTTC.

The rearrangement uses TRBV19 and TRBJ1-2, with 8 bases fitting TRBD1. The CDR3 is 13 residues long. The germline CDR1 and CDR2 sequences are LNHDA and SQIVND (reference sequence). The trim removed 4 bases at V and 6 bases at J, leaving 4 bases unmatched. The CDR3 region is CASSRGQAHGYTF. As DNA, the CDR3 is TGTGCCAGTAGTAGGGGACAGGCTCATGGCTACACCTTC.

DNA for the CDR3: TGTGCCAGCACTTTGGGGGGCTATGGCTACACCTTC. Translated, it gives CASTLGGYGYTF. V is TRBV6-5 and J is TRBJ1-2; perhaps TRBD1 as D (5 bases). Germline V CDR1 and CDR2: MNHEY, SVGAGI. The germline V and J ends were trimmed by 7 bases and 4 bases, with 10 bases remaining between them. There are 12 residues in the CDR3.

The genes are TRBV6-5 and TRBJ1-3, with D maybe TRBD1 (6 bases). The ends were cut back, 0 bases at V and 0 bases at J, with 9 bases in the middle. Per germline, CDR1 MNHEY and CDR2 SVGAGI. CDR3 length: 16 amino acids. Here the CDR3 DNA reads TGTGCCAGCAGTTACTCGAGAGGGGGCTCTGGAAACACCATATATTTT. The encoded protein is CASSYSRGGSGNTIYF.

The chain recombines TRBV3-1 (or the pseudogene TRBV3-2) with TRBJ1-3, with D perhaps matching TRBD1 (5 bases). CDR1 is LGHDT, CDR2 YNNKEL, per germline (reference sequence). CDR3 length: 17 residues. V lost 5 bases to trimming and J lost 3 bases, with 20 bases between them. CDR3 residues: CASSDLLGGADGNTIYF. Here the CDR3 DNA reads TGTGCCAGCAGCGACTTATTGGGGGGAGCTGATGGAAACACCATATATTTT.

This chain uses TRBV12-3 or TRBV12-4 with TRBJ2-3; D is undetermined. Between the trimmed V and J ends, which lost 6 bases and 0 bases, there was a span of 4 bases. This CDR3 has 12 residues. CDR3 bases: TGTGCCAGCAGCCGGAGCACAGATACGCAGTATTTT. As protein: CASSRSTDTQYF.

This chain uses TRBV5-1 with TRBJ2-3, with 11 bases matching TRBD1. CDR1 and CDR2 (germline): SGHRS, YFSETQ. The junction had 3 bases not matched to a gene; V was cut back by 7 bases and J by 2 bases. This CDR3 spans 14 amino acids. The DNA of the CDR3 is TGCGCCAGCGGACAGGGGGCCTCCACAGATACGCAGTATTTT. As protein: CASGQGASTDTQYF.

This clone was detected only a few times. J is TRBJ2-5 and V is TRBV3-1 (or the pseudogene TRBV3-2), with 8 bases identical to TRBD1. J was trimmed by 5 bases and V by 1 base; bases with no gene match: 6. CDR1 LGHDT and CDR2 YNNKEL come from the germline V gene (reference sequence). The CDR3 consists of 15 residues. CDR3 nucleotide sequence: TGTGCCAGCAGCCAAGTCCAGGGGGCATGGGAGACCCAGTACTTC. Translating gives CASSQVQGAWETQYF.

The chain carries TRBV6-4 and TRBJ1-5; 8 bases line up with TRBD1. Trimming at V came to 5 bases and at J to 7 bases, leaving 7 bases not matched to a gene. Germline V CDR1 and CDR2: MRHNA, SNTAGT. This CDR3 is built from 14 residues. The CDR3 nucleotides read TGTGCCAGCAGTCCCCAGGGGGCTGAGCAGCCCCAGCATTTT. The encoded protein is CASSPQGAEQPQHF.

This chain uses TRBV3-1 (or the pseudogene TRBV3-2) with TRBJ1-6, with TRBD1 matching over 7 bases. CDR1 is LGHDT and CDR2 is YNNKEL in the germline V gene (reference sequence). Trimming at V came to 4 bases and at J to 7 bases, leaving 7 bases not matched to a gene. CDR3 length equals 15 residues. The CDR3 reads CASSPRDRENSPLHF. CDR3 sequence (DNA): TGTGCCAGCAGCCCGCGCGACAGGGAGAATTCACCCCTCCACTTT.